These T cell receptor beta chains were read from a single sample in a study of radiotherapy plus CTLA-4 blockade in lung cancer. Sequenced by immunoSEQ multiplex PCR; TCRdb stores in-frame clones only, minus some. The sample shows 32,000 or so clones, 60% to 85% of them seen only once. The starting material was peripheral blood, obtained from a patient treated with radiotherapy plus ipilimumab. Every receptor here comes from a human donor with non-small cell lung cancer that progressed on radiotherapy plus ipilimumab. CDR3s leave out the opening cysteine and the closing phenylalanine or tryptophan. Each record gives: V gene, D gene, J gene, CDR3 protein. A D gene is named only where the DNA matches it firmly.

v_gene: TRBV2; d_gene: NA; j_gene: TRBJ2-2; CDR3aa: ASSLPRANTGELF
v_gene: TRBV5-6; d_gene: TRBD2; j_gene: TRBJ2-1; CDR3aa: ASSLGLAGVSYNEQF
v_gene: TRBV28; d_gene: TRBD2; j_gene: TRBJ2-3; CDR3aa: ASSSEPGLAEGDTDTQY
v_gene: TRBV28; d_gene: TRBD2; j_gene: TRBJ2-5; CDR3aa: ASSSWLAGQETQY
v_gene: TRBV30; d_gene: NA; j_gene: TRBJ1-4; CDR3aa: ACSARFNEKLF
v_gene: TRBV27; d_gene: TRBD2; j_gene: TRBJ2-1; CDR3aa: ASSLSSGGYNEQF
v_gene: TRBV7-9; d_gene: NA; j_gene: TRBJ2-7; CDR3aa: ASSSSDSYEQY
v_gene: TRBV19; d_gene: TRBD1; j_gene: TRBJ1-6; CDR3aa: ASSIGQGVGSPLH
v_gene: TRBV12-2; d_gene: NA; j_gene: TRBJ2-7; CDR3aa: ASRSHLAAGVEQY
v_gene: TRBV5-8; d_gene: NA; j_gene: TRBJ1-5; CDR3aa: ASSPGTDDQPQH
v_gene: TRBV18; d_gene: NA; j_gene: TRBJ2-1; CDR3aa: ASSPDRKNEQF